Following are 15 T cell receptor beta chains from one sample sequenced in a study of T cells in Graves' hyperthyroidism and ophthalmopathy. Amplification of TCR beta CDR3 regions used RNA as the template. An initial round of RT-PCR targeting the TCR CDR3 relied on the HTBI primer set. From the multiplex PCR reads, TCRdb called clonotypes with MiXCR, one entry per CDR3 protein. The sample gives approximately 560,000 distinct CDR3 sequences, about 15% of which show up once; about 7% is in the top ten. The sequenced sample consisted of blood. These receptors were taken from a woman aged 25 to 39 with Graves' hyperthyroidism.

This clonotype has ten or more counts. This rearrangement joins TRBV11-2 to TRBJ2-3; D might be TRBD2 (6 bases). This CDR3 comprises 16 residues. The germline V and J ends were trimmed by 1 base and 2 bases, with 13 bases remaining between them. Germline-derived CDR1 and CDR2 are SGHAT and FQNNGV. The CDR3 coding sequence is TGTGCCAGCAGCTTAGGACCTAGCGCTTCCACAGATACGCAGTATTTT. Amino acids: CASSLGPSASTDTQYF.

This clonotype was counted at least ten times. The gene calls are TRBV20-1 and TRBJ1-1; D remains ambiguous. Trimming stripped 2 bases from V and 3 bases from J, with 16 bases between. The V gene's germline CDR1 is DFQATT and CDR2 SNEGSKA (reference sequence). CDR3 length: 15 amino acids. CDR3 protein: CSARTTWAIDTEAFF. The CDR3 coding sequence is TGCAGTGCTAGAACCACTTGGGCAATCGACACTGAAGCTTTCTTT.

There are many counts of this clonotype. The chain joins TRBV28 to TRBJ2-7; D possibly corresponds to TRBD1 (5 bases). The germline V gene has CDR1 MDHEN and CDR2 SYDVKM. The V end was cut by 6 bases, the J end by 2 bases, with 14 bases between. The CDR3 consists of 14 residues. The DNA for the CDR3 is TGTGCCAGCAGCGCCGCCACAGGAACCTACGAGCAGTACTTC. Amino acid sequence: CASSAATGTYEQYF. The variable domain in full, completed from reference TRBV28 and TRBJ2-7, reads DVKVTQSSRYLVKRTGEKVFLECVQDMDHENMFWYRQDPGLGLRLIYFSYDVKMKEKGDIPEGYSVSREKKERFSLILESASTNQTSMYLCASSAATGTYEQYFGPGTRLTVT.

The chain carries TRBV10-2 and TRBJ2-6; 9 positions agree with TRBD1. CDR3 size: 16 residues. The V gene's germline CDR1 is WSHSY and CDR2 SAAADI. The ends lost 6 bases at V and 1 base at J; junction bases unmatched: 4. The CDR3 region has the DNA TGCGCCAGCAGGGACAGGGGTCTTTCTGGGGCCAACGTCCTGACTTTC. Its translation is CASRDRGLSGANVLTF.

This clonotype was counted many times. The chain combines TRBV6-1 with TRBJ2-1; the D is unclear. The V end was cut by 4 bases, the J end by 9 bases, with 16 bases between. The CDR3 has 14 amino acids. CDR1 is MNHNS and CDR2 is SASEGT in the germline V gene. Here the CDR3 reads CASSGGTTKSEQFF. For the CDR3, the DNA is TGTGCCAGCAGTGGGGGAACGACGAAAAGTGAGCAGTTCTTC.

On this clonotype itself: An end of the junction does not agree with germline; a read error may underlie this. The chain couples TRBV7-3 to TRBJ2-7, with D hard to call. This CDR3 has 15 residues. Per the germline V gene, CDR1 is SGHTA and CDR2 is FQGTGA. The CDR3, as DNA: TGTGTCAGCAGCTTAAGTCCATCTGCGTACTACGAGCAGTACTTC. It is translated as CVSSLSPSAYYEQYF.

This clonotype showed up many times. This chain links TRBV20-1 with TRBJ2-2, with TRBD1 identical over 9 bases. J gave up 5 bases and V 5 bases, and 6 bases lay outside the gene matches. The CDR3 is 14 amino acids. Germline V lookup: CDR1 DFQATT, CDR2 SNEGSKA (reference sequence). CDR3 sequence reads: CSAPGTGLTGELFF. CDR3 nucleotide sequence: TGCAGTGCTCCCGGGACAGGGTTGACCGGGGAGCTGTTTTTT.

In this sample, this clonotype turned up many times. V and J are TRBV7-9 and TRBJ1-1; weak D call: TRBD1 (5 bases). The CDR3 runs to 17 residues. Germline CDR1 reads SEHNR; CDR2 reads FQNEAQ (reference sequence). Trimming shortened V by 1 base and J by 1 base, and 16 bases separated the two germline ends. In DNA form, the CDR3 reads TGTGCCAGCAGCTTAGGGGTGTTGCAGGGCCAGAACACTGAAGCTTTCTTT. The encoded protein is CASSLGVLQGQNTEAFF.

This clonotype has a handful of counts. The gene calls are TRBV9 and TRBJ2-2; D is ambiguous. V lost 2 bases and J 4 bases, leaving 9 bases between the germline ends. This CDR3 is 14 amino acids long. Germline assignment: CDR1 SGDLS and CDR2 YYNGEE. The CDR3, as DNA: TGTGCCAGCAGCGTGTCAGATTCCACCGGGGAGCTGTTTTTT. Amino acid sequence: CASSVSDSTGELFF.

The V call is TRBV19, the J call TRBJ2-3, with D tentatively TRBD2 (5 bases). Trimming left V 6 bases short and J 3 bases short, with 16 bases between. Germline V gives CDR1 LNHDA, CDR2 SQIVND (reference sequence). CDR3 length: 15 residues. CDR3 DNA: TGTGCCAGTAGGGGCTGGGAGAGGCGGACAGATACGCAGTATTTT. Its protein is CASRGWERRTDTQYF.

The V gene is TRBV27, the J gene TRBJ2-1; the D call may be TRBD1 or TRBD2 (5 bases each). Germline V gene lookup returns CDR1 MNHEY and CDR2 SMNVEV (reference sequence). The V and J ends lost 3 bases and 0 bases respectively, with 9 bases between them. The CDR3 has 15 amino acids. Written as DNA, the CDR3 is TGTGCCAGCAGTTTCGGGACGGACTCCTACAATGAGCAGTTCTTC. Protein product: CASSFGTDSYNEQFF.

The sample holds many counts of this clonotype. In nucleotides, the CDR3 is TGTGCCTGGAGGAGACAGGGGGCACTTACCACCTACACCTTC. Protein product: CAWRRQGALTTYTF. The rearrangement uses TRBV30 and TRBJ1-2, with 10 nucleotides matching TRBD1. Per germline, CDR1 GTSNPN and CDR2 SVGIG (reference sequence). The V segment lost 3 bases and the J segment 10 bases; nucleotides outside the gene matches: 11. The CDR3 totals 14 residues.

As for this clonotype: A read error may explain this, as a much larger clone is one base away. The V call is TRBV7-2, the J call TRBJ2-1, with a tentative D call TRBD2 (5 bases). The better agreement between TRBJ2-7 and the DNA end casts doubt on the J call. Germline V gene data show CDR1 as SGHTA and CDR2 as FQGNSA. The CDR3 loop spans 15 amino acids. The CDR3 reads CASTRGGNLYNEQYF. CDR3 nucleotide sequence: TGTGCCAGCACGCGAGGAGGAAATCTCTACAATGAGCAGTACTTC.

This clonotype came up once. Given a much more abundant clone one base away, this may be a read error. The chain is built from TRBV6-2 or TRBV6-3 and TRBJ1-6; possible D gene TRBD1, 6 bases. V was cut by 5 bases and J by 12 bases, with 20 bases left in between. The CDR3 has 15 amino acids. Germline assignment: CDR1 MNHEY and CDR2 SVGEGT. The CDR3 coding sequence is TGTGCCAGCAGTACCGGACAGTGGGGAAGTTTACCCCTCCACTTT. It encodes CASSTGQWGSLPLHF.

This clonotype was seen repeatedly, ten times or more. The genes are TRBV2 and TRBJ2-7, with D unresolved. This CDR3 region has 12 residues. V lost 7 bases to trimming and J lost 2 bases, with 9 bases between them. From germline, CDR1 is SNHLY and CDR2 FYNNEI. CDR3: CASIQQPYEQYF. The CDR3 region has the DNA TGTGCCAGCATCCAGCAGCCCTACGAGCAGTACTTC.